The 18 T cell receptor beta chains reported below all come from one sample, sequenced in a study of shared clonotypes between healthy human individuals. Produced via immunoSEQ multiplex PCR; TCRdb's table is partial and in-frame only. The sample shows 2 million to 2.5 million clones, approximately 94% of them seen only once. The sample was naive CD4+ T cells sorted from blood. Specified subset: CD45RA+ positively selected. Receptor source: a man younger than 35 in good health.

The chain joins TRBV27 to TRBJ1-6, with D perhaps matching TRBD1 (5 bases). The ends were cut back, 4 bases at V and 5 bases at J, with 12 bases in the middle. The CDR3 length is 15 residues. In germline, CDR1 is MNHEY, CDR2 SMNVEV (reference sequence). The CDR3 sequence is CASSSRDHNNSPLHF. The CDR3 DNA is TGTGCCAGCAGTTCCCGGGACCATAATAATTCACCCCTCCACTTT.

V gene TRBV2 combines with J gene TRBJ1-4; TRBD1 aligns across 7 bases. The junction had 12 bases not matched to a gene; V was cut back by 4 bases and J by 7 bases. Per germline, CDR1 SNHLY and CDR2 FYNNEI. CDR3 length: 16 residues. DNA of the CDR3: TGTGCCAGCAGTGCTGTAGGGGGCGCATTCGGTGAAAAACTGTTTTTT. Protein: CASSAVGGAFGEKLFF. Complete variable domain (other parts from reference TRBV2 and TRBJ1-4): EPEVTQTPSHQVTQMGQEVILRCVPISNHLYFYWYRQILGQKVEFLVSFYNNEISEKSEIFDDQFSVERPDGSNFTLKIRSTKLEDSAMYFCASSAVGGAFGEKLFFGSGTQLSVL.

V is TRBV30 and J is TRBJ1-6; no firm D call. This CDR3 has 15 amino acids. Germline V gene lookup returns CDR1 GTSNPN and CDR2 SVGIG (reference sequence). Trimming took 2 bases from V and 6 from J, leaving 14 bases between them. The CDR3 region has the DNA TGTGCCTGGAGTAGGGAGAAGTATAGTAATTCACCCCTCCACTTT. Protein: CAWSREKYSNSPLHF. The full variable domain, rest sourced from reference TRBV30 and TRBJ1-6, is SQTIHQWPATLVQPVGSPLSLECTVEGTSNPNLYWYRQAAGRGLQLLFYSVGIGQISSEVPQNLSASRPQDRQFILSSKKLLLSDSGFYLCAWSREKYSNSPLHFGNGTRLTVT.

The chain couples TRBV10-3 to TRBJ2-7; unclear D gene. The germline V and J ends were trimmed by 6 bases and 5 bases, with 14 bases remaining between them. Germline CDR1 ENHRY, CDR2 SYGVKD. The CDR3 spans 13 residues. The CDR3 DNA follows: TGTGCCATCAGCGCCGTTCTAGAAAACGAGCAGTACTTC. This codes for CAISAVLENEQYF.

This chain connects TRBV6-5 to TRBJ2-7, with 7 bases that match TRBD1. The CDR3 consists of 14 residues. J lost 0 bases, V lost 8 bases, and 7 bases had no gene match. Germline assignment: CDR1 MNHEY and CDR2 SVGAGI. CDR3 residues: CASQVYRGSYEQYF. The CDR3 nucleotides are TGTGCCAGCCAGGTGTACAGGGGCTCCTACGAGCAGTACTTC.

In this sample, this clone turned up once. V gene TRBV5-1 combines with J gene TRBJ2-3; no clear D gene. The CDR3 has 12 residues. Trimming stripped 5 bases from V and 5 bases from J, with 9 bases between. Germline V gene lookup returns CDR1 SGHRS and CDR2 YFSETQ. The CDR3 spells CASRSLLDTQYF. CDR3 DNA sequence: TGCGCCAGCAGGTCCCTCTTAGATACGCAGTATTTT.

This rearrangement joins TRBV11-2 to TRBJ1-2; tentatively, D is TRBD1 (6 bases). With 5 bases removed from V and 5 bases from J, the gap between germline ends came to 12 bases. Germline V gene sequence: CDR1 SGHAT, CDR2 FQNNGV. The CDR3 extends over 13 amino acids. CDR3 sequence (DNA): TGTGCCAGCAGCCCCAGCACAGGGTATGGCTACACCTTC. It codes for CASSPSTGYGYTF.

This chain links TRBV15 with TRBJ2-2; D is perhaps TRBD2 (5 bases). With 0 bases removed from V and 1 base from J, the gap between germline ends came to 9 bases. Germline loops: CDR1 LNHNV, CDR2 YYDKDF (reference sequence). This CDR3 has 16 residues. The CDR3 DNA sequence: TGTGCCACCAGCAGAGAAGGAGGCCTGAACACCGGGGAGCTGTTTTTT. Its protein is CATSREGGLNTGELFF.

V is TRBV4-3 and J is TRBJ2-2, with D maybe TRBD2 (5 bases). V gave up 4 bases and J gave up 6 bases, with 27 bases separating them. Germline lookup yields CDR1 LGHNA and CDR2 YSLEER. The CDR3 totals 19 residues. The CDR3 spells CASSPHVPGGSLSAGELFF. DNA of the CDR3: TGCGCCAGCAGCCCCCACGTACCCGGAGGTTCGTTGTCGGCCGGGGAGCTGTTTTTT.

The chain combines TRBV5-1 with TRBJ1-6, with D unclear. V shed 0 bases and J shed 5 bases, with 6 bases lying between them. The germline V gene has CDR1 SGHRS and CDR2 YFSETQ. This CDR3 contains 14 residues. CDR3 sequence: CASSLGSHNSPLHF. CDR3 DNA: TGCGCCAGCAGCTTGGGTTCGCATAATTCACCCCTCCACTTT. Variable domain in full (rest from reference TRBV5-1 and TRBJ1-6): KAGVTQTPRYLIKTRGQQVTLSCSPISGHRSVSWYQQTPGQGLQFLFEYFSETQRNKGNFPGRFSGRQFSNSRSEMNVSTLELGDSALYLCASSLGSHNSPLHFGNGTRLTVT.

The chain combines TRBV5-5 with TRBJ1-6; D is unclear. The CDR3 runs to 13 residues. V lost 7 bases, J lost 5 bases, and 10 bases lay in between. The germline V gene encodes CDR1 SGHKS and CDR2 YYEKEE (reference sequence). For the CDR3, the DNA is TGTGCCAGCTTGGACGGAAATAATTCACCCCTCCACTTT. It is translated as CASLDGNNSPLHF.

The J gene is TRBJ2-5, the V gene TRBV6-5; tentative D call: TRBD1 (5 bases). Between the trimmed V and J ends, which lost 6 bases and 5 bases, there was a span of 7 bases. The germline gives CDR1 MNHEY, CDR2 SVGAGI. This CDR3 is built from 11 residues. CDR3 coding DNA: TGTGCCAGCAGGGGGCTGGAGACCCAGTACTTC. It yields the protein CASRGLETQYF.

The chain couples TRBV28 to TRBJ2-1; 9 positions agree with TRBD1. The V gene's germline CDR1 is MDHEN and CDR2 SYDVKM. The CDR3 spans 17 residues. J lost 6 bases, V lost 5 bases, and 14 bases had no gene match. The CDR3 DNA sequence: TGTGCCAGCAGTAGGAGATGGGACAGGGCTTTTACCAATGAGCAGTTCTTC. The encoded protein is CASSRRWDRAFTNEQFF.

The V call is TRBV7-9, the J call TRBJ2-1; D remains unclear. Germline lookup yields CDR1 SEHNR and CDR2 FQNEAQ (reference sequence). Trimming left V 5 bases short and J 3 bases short, with 8 bases between. CDR3 length: 13 residues. Here the CDR3 reads CASSPPGYNEQFF. CDR3 coding DNA: TGTGCCAGCAGCCCCCCCGGCTACAATGAGCAGTTCTTC.

Details on this clone: The sample has other DNA sequences that encode this CDR3 too. This chain uses TRBV5-1 with TRBJ2-1; D uncertain. Germline values: CDR1 SGHRS, CDR2 YFSETQ. The CDR3 is 15 amino acids. With 0 bases removed from V and 2 bases from J, the gap between germline ends came to 9 bases. CDR3 sequence reads: CASSLEGGAYNEQFF. The CDR3 DNA sequence: TGCGCCAGCAGCTTGGAAGGCGGAGCCTACAATGAGCAGTTCTTC.

The chain couples TRBV6-1 to TRBJ2-7, with D possibly being TRBD2 (6 bases). Trimming took 7 bases from V and 5 from J, leaving 12 bases between them. The CDR3 loop spans 12 amino acids. In germline, CDR1 is MNHNS, CDR2 SASEGT. CDR3 amino acids: CASTPRRDEQYF. In DNA, the CDR3 is TGTGCCAGCACACCCCGGAGGGACGAGCAGTACTTC.

The chain is built from TRBV10-1 and TRBJ1-5; a possible D gene is TRBD1 (5 bases). V was pared by 2 bases and J by 6 bases, with 17 bases between. The germline V gene encodes CDR1 WNHNN and CDR2 SYGVQD (reference sequence). The CDR3 has 16 residues. CDR3 loop: CASSEGALQVGQPQHF. The DNA of the CDR3 is TGCGCCAGCAGTGAGGGGGCGCTCCAGGTGGGTCAGCCCCAGCATTTT.

This chain joins TRBV6-6 and TRBJ1-5; no definite D call. The CDR3 covers 12 residues. The V end was cut by 3 bases, the J end by 7 bases, with 7 bases between. In germline, CDR1 is MNHNY, CDR2 SVGAGI (reference sequence). CDR3 protein: CASSYVTQPQHF. In nucleotides, the CDR3 is TGTGCCAGCAGTTATGTAACCCAGCCCCAGCATTTT.